This record looks at one T cell receptor beta chain sequence and its context. What it binds is unknown. This sample was included in a study of cytomegalovirus exposure and HLA in healthy donors. Primers for the PCR totalled 60 Vbeta and 13 Jbeta. Profiling relied on immunoSEQ multiplex PCR, and the TCRdb table lists in-frame clones only, not all of them. Its table lists 41,000 or so clones. CDR3 length: 15 amino acids. CDR1 MNHEY and CDR2 SMNVEV come from the germline V gene (reference sequence). After removal of 5 bases from V and 2 bases from J, the junction contained 4 bases not matched to a gene. Study-wide points: Both high specificity and high sensitivity reportedly marked the classifier's diagnosis of cytomegalovirus status.

Input material: PBMCs. This sequence joins TRBV27 and TRBJ1-5; 9 bases align to TRBD1. This receptor was taken from a man in his thirties or forties in good health and CMV-seronegative. CDR3 nucleotides: TGTGCCAGCAGTCCGCGGACAGGGGGCAATCAGCCCCAGCATTTT. Translated, it gives CASSPRTGGNQPQHF.